The source of this T cell receptor beta chain is a study of human T cells and chemical hapten exposure. TCRdb redid the calling of the RACE reads with MiXCR, one entry per CDR3 protein. The table lists roughly 200,000 distinct CDR3 sequences, about a fifth of them singletons. CDR3 length: 15 amino acids. V dropped 4 bases and J dropped 4; count of bases not matched to a gene: 6. Germline lookup yields CDR1 LGHDT and CDR2 YNNKEL (reference sequence). Stated time point: patch test 1, 2 weeks after DPC sensitization. Specified treatment: therapeutic diphenylcyclopropenone sensitization with weekly scalp DPC.

The receptor was isolated from a woman aged 50 to 65 with alopecia areata. Some clones in this sample may be carry-over from other donors' samples. Sequencing used whole blood, obtained in connection with sensitization to the hapten diphenylcyclopropenone (DPC). The genes are TRBV3-1 and TRBJ2-3, with 9 bases lining up with TRBD2. DNA of the CDR3: TGTGCCAGCAGCCTAATAGCGGGAGCAGCAGATACGCAGTATTTT. Amino acid sequence: CASSLIAGAADTQYF.